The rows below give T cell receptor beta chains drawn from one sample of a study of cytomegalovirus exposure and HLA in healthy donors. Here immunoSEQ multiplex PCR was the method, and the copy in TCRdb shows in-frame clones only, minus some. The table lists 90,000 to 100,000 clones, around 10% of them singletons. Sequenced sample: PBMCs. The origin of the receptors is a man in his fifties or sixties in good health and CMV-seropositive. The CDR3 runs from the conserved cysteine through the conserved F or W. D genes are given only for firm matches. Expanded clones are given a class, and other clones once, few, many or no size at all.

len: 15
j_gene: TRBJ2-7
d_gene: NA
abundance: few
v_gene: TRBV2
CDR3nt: TGTGCCAGCAGTGAGCGGGCAGGAACCTCCTACGAGCAGTACTTC
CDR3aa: CASSERAGTSYEQYF

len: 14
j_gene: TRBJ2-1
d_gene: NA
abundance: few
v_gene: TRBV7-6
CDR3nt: TGTGCCAGCAGTGACTCGATATCATACAATGAGCAGTTCTTC
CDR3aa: CASSDSISYNEQFF

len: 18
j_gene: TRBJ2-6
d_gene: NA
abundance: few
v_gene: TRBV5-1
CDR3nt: TGCGCCAGCAGCTTGCCTGGTAGCGCACCGTCTGGGGCCAACGTCCTGACTTTC
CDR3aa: CASSLPGSAPSGANVLTF

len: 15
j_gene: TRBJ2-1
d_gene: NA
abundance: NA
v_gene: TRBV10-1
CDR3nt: TGCGCCAGCAGTGCTCTCACGGGAGAGTTCGGGGAGCAGTTCTTC
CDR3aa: CASSALTGEFGEQFF

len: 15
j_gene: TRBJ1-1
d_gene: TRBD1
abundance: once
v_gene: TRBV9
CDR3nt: TGTGCCAGCAGCCCCAGGGGGTGGGAAAACACTGAAGCTTTCTTT
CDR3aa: CASSPRGWENTEAFF

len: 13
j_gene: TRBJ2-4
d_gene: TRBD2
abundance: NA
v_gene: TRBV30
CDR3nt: TGTGCCTGGAGTAACGGGGGGGGAAACATTCAGTACTTC
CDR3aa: CAWSNGGGNIQYF

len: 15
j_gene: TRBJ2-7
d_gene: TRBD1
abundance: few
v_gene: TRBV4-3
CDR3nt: TGCGCCAGCAGCCAGGAGGGACAGGGAACCTACGAGCAGTACTTC
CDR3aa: CASSQEGQGTYEQYF

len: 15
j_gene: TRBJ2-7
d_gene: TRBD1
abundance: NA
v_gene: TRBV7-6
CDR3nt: TGTGCCAGCAGCTCAACGGGACAGGGACCCTACGAGCAGTACTTC
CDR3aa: CASSSTGQGPYEQYF

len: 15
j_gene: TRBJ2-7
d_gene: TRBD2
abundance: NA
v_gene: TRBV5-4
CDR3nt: TGTGCCAGCAGCTTGAGGGGAGGGCCTAACTACGAGCAGTACTTC
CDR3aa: CASSLRGGPNYEQYF

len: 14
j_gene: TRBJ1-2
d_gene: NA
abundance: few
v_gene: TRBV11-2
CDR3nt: TGTGCCAGCAGCTTATCTGCCAGGGACTATGGCTACACCTTC
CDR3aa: CASSLSARDYGYTF

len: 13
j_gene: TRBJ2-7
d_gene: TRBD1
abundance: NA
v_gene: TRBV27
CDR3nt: TGTGCCAGCGGGGACAGGCGCGCCTACGAGCAGTACTTC
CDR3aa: CASGDRRAYEQYF

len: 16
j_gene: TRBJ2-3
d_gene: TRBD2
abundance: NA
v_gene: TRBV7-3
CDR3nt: TGTGCCAGCAGCCCGGGGACTAGCGGATGGTCAGATACGCAGTATTTT
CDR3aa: CASSPGTSGWSDTQYF

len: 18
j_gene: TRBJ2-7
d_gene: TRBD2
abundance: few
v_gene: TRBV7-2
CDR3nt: TGTGCCAGCAGCTTAGTCGGACTAGCGGGGACGGCAAACTACGAGCAGTACTTC
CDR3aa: CASSLVGLAGTANYEQYF

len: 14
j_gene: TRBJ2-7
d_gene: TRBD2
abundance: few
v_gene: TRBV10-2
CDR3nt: TGCGCCAGCAGTTACCCTAGCGGGGATGACGAGCAGTACTTC
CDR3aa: CASSYPSGDDEQYF

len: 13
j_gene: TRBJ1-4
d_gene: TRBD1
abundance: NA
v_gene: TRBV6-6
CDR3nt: TGTGCCAGCACTGGACAGGGGATTGAAAAACTGTTTTTT
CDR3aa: CASTGQGIEKLFF

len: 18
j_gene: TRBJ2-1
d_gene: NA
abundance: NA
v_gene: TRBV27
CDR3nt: TGTGCCAGCAGTTTAATTTGGGGCCAAGACAGCTCCTACAATGAGCAGTTCTTC
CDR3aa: CASSLIWGQDSSYNEQFF

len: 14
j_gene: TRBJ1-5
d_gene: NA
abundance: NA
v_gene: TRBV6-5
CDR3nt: TGTGCCAGCAGCACGGAGTGGGGCTTAAGGGCCCAGCATTTT
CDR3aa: CASSTEWGLRAQHF

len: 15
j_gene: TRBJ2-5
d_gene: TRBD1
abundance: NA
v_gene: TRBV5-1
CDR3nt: TGCGCCAGCAGCTCGCGGACAGGTTGGGGGGAGACCCAGTACTTC
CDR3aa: CASSSRTGWGETQYF

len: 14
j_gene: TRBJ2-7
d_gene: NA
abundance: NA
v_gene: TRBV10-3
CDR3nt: TGTGCCATCAGTGAAAGCGGGTTCTCCTACGAGCAGTACTTC
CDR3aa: CAISESGFSYEQYF

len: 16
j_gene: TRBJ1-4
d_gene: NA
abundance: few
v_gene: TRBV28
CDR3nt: TGTGCCAGCAGTTTAAGGAGGGACCGGGCTAATGAAAAACTGTTTTTT
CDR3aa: CASSLRRDRANEKLFF

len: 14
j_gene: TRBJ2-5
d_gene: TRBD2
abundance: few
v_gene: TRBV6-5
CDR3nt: TGTGCCAGCAGTTACCTAGCGGGCCAAGAGACCCAGTACTTC
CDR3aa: CASSYLAGQETQYF

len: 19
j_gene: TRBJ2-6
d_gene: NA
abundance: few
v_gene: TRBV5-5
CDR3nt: TGTGCCAGCAGCTGGTCCCCAGGAAACAGCCCCTCTGGGGCCAACGTCCTGACTTTC
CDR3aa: CASSWSPGNSPSGANVLTF

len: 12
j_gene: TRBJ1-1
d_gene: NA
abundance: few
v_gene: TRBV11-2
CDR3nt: TGTGCCAGCAGCTCACAAAATACTGAAGCTTTCTTT
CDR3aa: CASSSQNTEAFF

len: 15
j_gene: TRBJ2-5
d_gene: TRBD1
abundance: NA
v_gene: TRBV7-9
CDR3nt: TGTGCCAGCAGCTTTCGGACAGGGGGCCAGGAGACCCAGTACTTC
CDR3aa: CASSFRTGGQETQYF

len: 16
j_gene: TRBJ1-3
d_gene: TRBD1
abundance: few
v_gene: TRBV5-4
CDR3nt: TGTGCCAGCAGCGGCCCAGGGGGCGTCTCTGGAAACACCATATATTTT
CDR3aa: CASSGPGGVSGNTIYF

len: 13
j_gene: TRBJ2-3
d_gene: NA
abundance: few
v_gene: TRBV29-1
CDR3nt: TGCAGCGTTGAAGGGCGGAGGGGCGATACGCAGTATTTT
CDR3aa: CSVEGRRGDTQYF

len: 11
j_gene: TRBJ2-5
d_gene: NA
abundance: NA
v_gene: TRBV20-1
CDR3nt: TGCAGTGCTCACTATTTGGGGACCCAGTACTTC
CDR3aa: CSAHYLGTQYF

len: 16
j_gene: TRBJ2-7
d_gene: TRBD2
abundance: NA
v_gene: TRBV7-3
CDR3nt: TGTGCCAGCAGCTTCGAGGGGACTAGCGGATTCTACGAGCAGTACTTC
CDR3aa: CASSFEGTSGFYEQYF

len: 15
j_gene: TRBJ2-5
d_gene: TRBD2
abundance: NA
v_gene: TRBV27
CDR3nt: TGTGCCAGCAGTTCCCCCCCGTGGCGGGGGGAGACCCAGTACTTC
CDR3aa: CASSSPPWRGETQYF

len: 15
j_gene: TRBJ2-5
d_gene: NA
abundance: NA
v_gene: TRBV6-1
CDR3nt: TGTGCCAGCATGAGCCCAAGGCGGGATCGGAAGACCCAGTACTTC
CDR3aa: CASMSPRRDRKTQYF

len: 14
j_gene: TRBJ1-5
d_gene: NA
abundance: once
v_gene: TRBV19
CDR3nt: TGTGCCAGTAGTATAGGTGGGGAGGATAAGCCCCAGCATTTT
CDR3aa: CASSIGGEDKPQHF

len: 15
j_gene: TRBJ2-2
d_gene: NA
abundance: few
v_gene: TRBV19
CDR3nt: TGTGCCAGTGGGGCCCAGGCCATCTATGAGGGGGAGCTGTTTTTT
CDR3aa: CASGAQAIYEGELFF

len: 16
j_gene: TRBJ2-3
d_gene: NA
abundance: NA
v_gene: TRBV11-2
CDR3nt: TGTGCCAGCAGCCCAGACAGGCCGACGGGCACAGATACGCAGTATTTT
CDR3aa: CASSPDRPTGTDTQYF

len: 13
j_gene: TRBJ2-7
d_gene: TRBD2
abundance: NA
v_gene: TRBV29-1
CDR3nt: TGCAGCGTTGGAGCGGGAGCCCGGTACGAGCAGTACTTC
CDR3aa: CSVGAGARYEQYF

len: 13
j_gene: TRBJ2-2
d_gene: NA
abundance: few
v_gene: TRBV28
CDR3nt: TGTGCCAGCAGGGACTCGGTCGCCGGGGAGCTGTTTTTT
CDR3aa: CASRDSVAGELFF